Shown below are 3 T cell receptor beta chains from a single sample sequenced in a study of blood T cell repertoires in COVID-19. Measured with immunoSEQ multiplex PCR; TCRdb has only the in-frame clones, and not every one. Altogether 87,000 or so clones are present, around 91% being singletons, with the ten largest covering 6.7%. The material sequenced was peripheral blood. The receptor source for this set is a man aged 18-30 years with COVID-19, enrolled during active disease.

The CDR3 DNA reads TGTGCCAGCAGCGGGACAGGACTAGCGGGAGCGTTAAACACCGGGGAGCTGTTTTTT. This gives the protein CASSGTGLAGALNTGELFF. V and J are TRBV28 and TRBJ2-2, with 13 bases matching TRBD2. J lost 2 bases, V lost 6 bases, and 12 bases had no gene match. This CDR3 spans 19 amino acids. From germline, CDR1 is MDHEN and CDR2 SYDVKM.

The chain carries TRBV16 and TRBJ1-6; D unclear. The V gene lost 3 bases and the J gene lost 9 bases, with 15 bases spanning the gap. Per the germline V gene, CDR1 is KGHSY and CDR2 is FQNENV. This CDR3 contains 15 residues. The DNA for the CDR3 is TGTGCCAGCAGCCACTGGAGGGCCCATGGTTCACCCCTCCACTTT. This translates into CASSHWRAHGSPLHF.

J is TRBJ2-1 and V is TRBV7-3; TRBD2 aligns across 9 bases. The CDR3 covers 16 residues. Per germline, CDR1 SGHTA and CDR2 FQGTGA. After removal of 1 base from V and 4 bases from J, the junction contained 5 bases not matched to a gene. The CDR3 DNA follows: TGTGCCAGCAGCTTAAATCCTAGCGGGGAGTACAATGAGCAGTTCTTC. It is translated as CASSLNPSGEYNEQFF.